The 27 T cell receptor beta chains below all came from one sample that was sequenced in a study of T cell repertoires in cytomegalovirus infection. Their specific antigens are unknown. From the reads, TCRdb called clonotypes with MiXCR, one entry per CDR3 protein. Among a few hundred thousand distinct CDR3 sequences listed, around 40% were seen once. Sequencing used cultured PBMCs, obtained from culture after CMV antigen stimulation. The receptors shown here come from a human donor in good health (CMV status not recorded). Some clones in this sample may be carry-over from other donors' samples.

The chain employs TRBV7-2 and TRBJ2-7; D gene uncertain. Germline-derived CDR1 and CDR2 are SGHTA and FQGNSA. V was pared by 5 bases and J by 2 bases, with 7 bases between. The CDR3 totals 12 residues. CDR3 in amino acids: CASSHDTYEQYV. CDR3 DNA: TGTGCCAGCAGCCACGATACCTACGAGCAGTACGTC.

This clonotype was found a few times. The chain combines TRBV7-6 with TRBJ2-1; no clear D. The CDR3 covers 13 residues. CDR1 and CDR2 (germline): SGHVS, FNYEAQ. V lost 1 base, J lost 9 bases, and 10 bases lay in between. CDR3 amino acids: CASSLVGVGEQFF. CDR3 coding DNA: TGTGCCAGCAGCTTAGTTGGGGTTGGTGAGCAGTTCTTC.

The chain joins TRBV7-9 to TRBJ1-4, with 7 nucleotides matching TRBD1. The J segment lost 5 bases and the V segment lost 3 bases, leaving 6 bases of the junction unmatched. This CDR3 comprises 15 residues. CDR1 and CDR2 (germline): SEHNR, FQNEAQ (reference sequence). The CDR3 sequence is CASSFIGTANEKLFF. In DNA form, the CDR3 reads TGTGCCAGCAGCTTTATTGGGACAGCGAATGAAAAACTGTTTTTT. Full variable domain (remainder filled in from reference TRBV7-9 and TRBJ1-4): DTGVSQNPRHKITKRGQNVTFRCDPISEHNRLYWYRQTLGQGPEFLTYFQNEAQLEKSRLLSDRFSAERPKGSFSTLEIQRTEQGDSAMYLCASSFIGTANEKLFFGSGTQLSVL.

The chain links TRBV7-8 to TRBJ2-1; D unclear. The CDR3 has 14 residues. In germline, CDR1 is SGHVS, CDR2 FQNEAQ. Trimming left V 5 bases short and J 7 bases short, with 15 bases between. CDR3 loop: CASSPGEVRNEQFF. The CDR3, as DNA: TGTGCCAGCAGCCCGGGCGAGGTTCGGAATGAGCAGTTCTTC.

This clonotype has a handful of counts. The J gene is TRBJ2-3, the V gene TRBV4-1, with unresolved D. The CDR3 is 16 residues long. V was trimmed by 2 bases and J by 3 bases, leaving 15 bases between them. Germline CDR1 reads MGHRA; CDR2 reads YSYEKL. CDR3 DNA sequence: TGCGCCAGCAGCCAACGCGGAGCGATAGAAACAGATACGCAGTATTTT. Protein sequence: CASSQRGAIETDTQYF.

The rearrangement links TRBV25-1 to TRBJ1-6; no definite D call. This CDR3 is 17 amino acids long. V lost 5 bases and J 0 bases, leaving 14 bases between the germline ends. CDR1 is MGHDK and CDR2 is SYGVNS in the germline V gene. As DNA, the CDR3 is TGTGCCAGCAGTCCTGCCCGGACGCCCTCCTATAATTCACCCCTCCACTTT. Translating it yields CASSPARTPSYNSPLHF.

The V and J genes are TRBV5-4 and TRBJ1-1; D is ambiguous. The CDR3 loop spans 16 amino acids. Between the trimmed V and J ends, which lost 4 bases and 2 bases, there was a span of 18 bases. Germline V gene sequence: CDR1 SGHNT, CDR2 YYREEE (reference sequence). CDR3 protein: CASSPSAGDLNTEAFF. The CDR3 DNA reads as TGTGCCAGCAGCCCTTCTGCGGGAGACCTAAACACTGAAGCTTTCTTT.

This clonotype was detected only a few times. V and J are TRBV7-2 and TRBJ2-1, with 8 nucleotides matching TRBD2. The germline gives CDR1 SGHTA, CDR2 FQGNSA. The J segment lost 10 bases and the V segment lost 5 bases, leaving 7 bases of the junction unmatched. This CDR3 comprises 13 residues. CDR3 residues: CASSPSGSYEQFF. DNA for the CDR3: TGTGCCAGCAGCCCAAGCGGGAGTTACGAGCAGTTCTTC.

Regarding this clonotype: This may be a read error, as it is one base from a much larger clone. The rearrangement links TRBV12-3 or TRBV12-4 to TRBJ1-2; 7 bases align to TRBD1. V shed 6 bases, J shed 2 bases, and the junction held 6 bases outside the gene matches. The length of the CDR3 is 14 residues. The DNA of the CDR3 is TGTGCCAGCAGCTTACAGACAGGGAACTATGGCTACACCTTC. This gives the protein CASSLQTGNYGYTF.

This clonotype was observed a handful of times. V gene TRBV7-2 combines with J gene TRBJ2-7; D is possibly TRBD2 (5 bases). From germline, CDR1 is SGHTA and CDR2 FQGNSA. This CDR3 is 16 amino acids long. Trimming left V 1 base short and J 3 bases short, with 16 bases between. The CDR3 loop is CASSLDSASTGYEQYF. The CDR3 bases are TGTGCCAGCAGCTTAGATTCTGCTAGCACGGGCTACGAGCAGTACTTC.

The rearrangement joins TRBV7-9 to TRBJ2-3, with D maybe TRBD2 (7 bases). V was trimmed by 1 base and J by 1 base, leaving 21 bases between them. Per the germline V gene, CDR1 is SEHNR and CDR2 is FQNEAQ (reference sequence). The CDR3 has 19 amino acids. The CDR3 region has the DNA TGTGCCAGCAGCTTAGTAGGCGGCGGTTGGGGGGGCCGCACAGATACGCAGTATTTT. It is translated as CASSLVGGGWGGRTDTQYF.

The chain joins TRBV6-2 or TRBV6-3 to TRBJ2-1; no definite D call. CDR1 is MNHEY and CDR2 is SVGEGT in the germline V gene. V was shortened by 2 bases and J by 5 bases, with 16 bases between the two germline ends. The CDR3 extends over 16 amino acids. The CDR3 region is CASSYPTPGGNNEQFF. CDR3 coding DNA: TGTGCCAGCAGTTACCCTACCCCCGGCGGAAACAATGAGCAGTTCTTC.

The chain is built from TRBV5-5 and TRBJ1-5; D unclear. V gave up 1 base and J gave up 3 bases, with 8 bases separating them. The CDR3 spans 14 residues. The germline V gene has CDR1 SGHKS and CDR2 YYEKEE (reference sequence). The CDR3 sequence is CASSLRVTNQPQHF. DNA for the CDR3: TGTGCCAGCAGCTTGCGGGTCACCAATCAGCCCCAGCATTTT.

The genes are TRBV11-2 and TRBJ1-4, with TRBD1 as a possible D gene (5 bases). Looked up from germline, CDR1 is SGHAT and CDR2 is FQNNGV. Trimming cost V 5 bases and J 3 bases, with 10 bases left between them. The CDR3 is 14 amino acids. The CDR3 loop reads CASSTGDPNEKLFF. DNA of the CDR3: TGTGCCAGCAGCACGGGGGACCCTAATGAAAAACTGTTTTTT.

The J gene is TRBJ1-3, the V gene TRBV7-9; D gene uncertain. CDR3 length: 13 amino acids. The V gene's germline CDR1 is SEHNR and CDR2 FQNEAQ (reference sequence). Trimming shortened V by 4 bases and J by 2 bases, and 6 bases separated the two germline ends. The CDR3 reads CASSYAAGNTIYF. The CDR3 DNA sequence: TGTGCCAGCAGCTACGCGGCTGGAAACACCATATATTTT.

On this clonotype: Mismatch with germline at one junction end may stem from a read error. The chain carries TRBV4-1 and TRBJ1-6; 7 bases line up with TRBD1. The CDR3 covers 16 residues. The germline V gene encodes CDR1 MGHRA and CDR2 YSYEKL. The DNA of the CDR3 is TGTGCCAGCAGCCGAGAGCAGGGGGCCTATAATTCACCCCTCCACTTT. The encoded protein is CASSREQGAYNSPLHF.

This clonotype was recorded many times. This chain joins TRBV7-9 and TRBJ1-5; 8 bases fit TRBD1. J was trimmed by 10 bases and V by 3 bases; bases with no gene match: 5. This CDR3 contains 13 residues. The germline CDR1 and CDR2 sequences are SEHNR and FQNEAQ (reference sequence). The CDR3 region is CASSFPDRGPQHF. In DNA form, the CDR3 reads TGTGCCAGCAGCTTCCCCGACAGGGGTCCCCAGCATTTT.

This sequence joins TRBV6-1 and TRBJ1-2, with D unclear. Deletions cut 5 bases from V and 5 bases from J, with 12 bases between. Germline values: CDR1 MNHNS, CDR2 SASEGT. CDR3 length: 13 residues. CDR3 DNA: TGTGCCAGCAGTTACGCCGAGAGATATGGCTACACCTTC. Encoded protein: CASSYAERYGYTF.

The chain joins TRBV19 to TRBJ2-7; 10 positions match TRBD1. Germline V gives CDR1 LNHDA, CDR2 SQIVND (reference sequence). This CDR3 contains 15 residues. V dropped 4 bases and J dropped 5; count of bases not matched to a gene: 8. The CDR3 bases are TGTGCCAGTAGTAGCCGACAGGGGGCGTACCACGAGCAGTACTTC. Translated, it gives CASSSRQGAYHEQYF.

There are a few counts of this clonotype. The CDR3: CASSYSHPDRQGHTGELFF. The CDR3 coding sequence is TGTGCCAGCAGTTACTCCCACCCCGACCGACAGGGGCACACCGGGGAGCTGTTTTTT. This chain uses TRBV6-6 with TRBJ2-2; TRBD1 aligns across 8 bases. Looked up from germline, CDR1 is MNHNY and CDR2 is SVGAGI (reference sequence). The CDR3 spans 19 residues. Trimming at V came to 0 bases and at J to 3 bases, leaving 12 bases not matched to a gene.

The CDR3 is CASSSNRGSRDEPQHF. The CDR3 DNA sequence: TGTGCCAGCAGCTCAAACAGGGGGTCCCGAGATGAGCCCCAGCATTTT. The chain has TRBV7-9 and TRBJ1-5, with TRBD1 matching 8 bases. The CDR3 totals 16 residues. The germline V gene encodes CDR1 SEHNR and CDR2 FQNEAQ (reference sequence). V dropped 4 bases and J dropped 8; count of bases not matched to a gene: 13.

The table lists this clonotype with many counts. The chain recombines TRBV7-2 with TRBJ2-6; D is ambiguous. With 7 bases removed from V and 1 base from J, the gap between germline ends came to 11 bases. CDR3 size: 15 residues. Germline assignment: CDR1 SGHTA and CDR2 FQGNSA. The CDR3 DNA is TGTGCCAGCACCCAACAGAGATCTGGGGCCAACGTCCTGACTTTC. This sequence encodes CASTQQRSGANVLTF.

The chain combines TRBV5-1 with TRBJ2-2; D is undetermined. CDR3 length equals 14 residues. Per germline, CDR1 SGHRS and CDR2 YFSETQ. Trimming removed 4 bases at V and 8 bases at J, with 15 bases between. CDR3 protein: CASSPRRGVGELFF. CDR3 in DNA: TGCGCCAGCAGCCCGCGGAGAGGCGTAGGGGAGCTGTTTTTT.

The rearrangement links TRBV9 to TRBJ2-7, with a weak D call TRBD1 (5 bases). Germline V lookup: CDR1 SGDLS, CDR2 YYNGEE. Trimming stripped 4 bases from V and 3 bases from J, with 14 bases between. The CDR3 consists of 14 residues. CDR3 sequence reads: CASSPQSTGYEQYF. CDR3 nucleotides: TGTGCCAGCAGCCCCCAGTCCACAGGCTACGAGCAGTACTTC.

In DNA, the CDR3 is TGTGCCAGCAGTCCCGATGCCGGGACAACTACGAACACTGAAGCTTTCTTT. This gives the protein CASSPDAGTTTNTEAFF. The rearrangement joins TRBV6-2 or TRBV6-3 to TRBJ1-1, with D maybe TRBD1 (6 bases). With 5 bases removed from V and 1 base from J, the gap between germline ends came to 20 bases. CDR1 and CDR2 (germline): MNHEY, SVGEGT. CDR3 length: 17 residues.

This clonotype was seen at least ten times. CDR3: CASSLIGTGELFF. CDR3 bases: TGTGCCAGCAGCCTTATAGGGACCGGGGAGCTGTTTTTT. V usage is TRBV7-2 and J usage is TRBJ2-2, with no clear D. The CDR3 has 13 amino acids. CDR1 is SGHTA and CDR2 is FQGNSA in the germline V gene. V gave up 5 bases and J gave up 5 bases, with 9 bases separating them.

The CDR3 DNA is TGCAGTGCTAGTGGCTTCGAGACCTACGAGCAGTACTTC. It codes for CSASGFETYEQYF. The chain uses TRBV20-1 and TRBJ2-7; D remains ambiguous. Germline V gene sequence: CDR1 DFQATT, CDR2 SNEGSKA (reference sequence). Trimming shortened V by 3 bases and J by 2 bases, and 11 bases separated the two germline ends. This CDR3 has 13 amino acids.